A selection of T cell receptor beta chains follows, all from one sample in a study of OX40 agonist ivuxolimab in advanced cancers. Produced via immunoSEQ multiplex PCR; TCRdb's table is partial and in-frame only. The repertoire holds around 80,000 clones, around 84% seen once, with about 2.6% in the top ten. The input for sequencing was CD4+ or CD8+ T cells sorted from blood, taken in a trial of the OX40 agonist ivuxolimab. These receptors came from an adult with an advanced solid tumor such as melanoma, head and neck, liver or kidney cancer. Both conserved end residues are part of each CDR3. The D gene is left open where the match is weak. Not all rows give a size; the values are once, few, many and, for expanded clones, a class.

CDR3 length	J gene	V gene	clone size	D gene	CDR3 protein	CDR3 DNA
15	TRBJ2-2	TRBV11-1	.	TRBD1	CASSGGTGGTGELFF	TGTGCCAGCAGTGGGGGGACAGGGGGCACCGGGGAGCTGTTTTTT
13	TRBJ1-5	TRBV27	.	.	CASAPASNQPQHF	TGTGCCAGCGCCCCCGCTAGCAATCAGCCCCAGCATTTT
17	TRBJ1-2	TRBV5-1	.	.	CASSLGLRTTPGYGYTF	TGCGCCAGCAGCTTGGGGCTCCGGACGACCCCGGGATATGGCTACACCTTC
15	TRBJ2-3	TRBV2	once	.	CASSGTSAGTDTQYF	TGTGCCAGCAGCGGCACCTCGGCGGGAACAGATACGCAGTATTTT
15	TRBJ2-1	TRBV5-4	.	.	CASSPDGTSYNEQFF	TGTGCCAGCAGCCCTGACGGGACCTCCTACAATGAGCAGTTCTTC
15	TRBJ1-2	TRBV2	.	TRBD1	CASSERQGGNYGYTF	TGTGCCAGCAGTGAGAGACAGGGAGGGAACTATGGCTACACCTTC
15	TRBJ1-4	TRBV28	.	TRBD1	CACRGMDRGDEKLFF	TGTGCCTGCAGGGGGATGGACAGGGGAGATGAAAAACTGTTTTTT
13	TRBJ1-1	TRBV7-9	.	.	CASSLGGDTEAFF	TGTGCCAGCAGCTTAGGGGGGGACACTGAAGCTTTCTTT
16	TRBJ1-2	TRBV6-6	.	.	CASSSGRIQGAYGYTF	TGTGCCAGCAGTTCGGGTCGCATACAGGGTGCCTATGGCTACACCTTC
16	TRBJ1-1	TRBV19	.	.	CASSLHAGGGDTEAFF	TGTGCCAGTAGTCTTCACGCCGGTGGGGGTGATACTGAAGCTTTCTTT
15	TRBJ1-2	TRBV29-1	.	TRBD1	CSVGAGGVSNYGYTF	TGCAGCGTTGGGGCAGGGGGAGTCTCTAACTATGGCTACACCTTC
14	TRBJ2-3	TRBV19	.	.	CASKALVSSDTQYF	TGTGCCAGTAAAGCCCTCGTTAGTTCCGATACGCAGTATTTT
13	TRBJ1-2	TRBV4-1	.	TRBD1	CASSRTGGIGYTF	TGCGCCAGCAGCCGGACAGGGGGCATTGGCTACACCTTC
12	TRBJ1-1	TRBV19	.	TRBD1	CASTGGNTEAFF	TGTGCCAGTACAGGGGGGAACACTGAAGCTTTCTTT